These 21 T cell receptor beta chains were sequenced from one sample in a study of shared clonotypes between healthy human individuals. Some clones are missing from TCRdb's copy, which holds only in-frame ones; the method was immunoSEQ multiplex PCR. The table has roughly 500,000 clones, 70% to 80% seen once. Sample: PBMCs. Receptors were obtained from a woman between 35 and 50 years old in good health. Some clones in this sample may be carry-over from other donors' samples.

In its sample, this clone was seen a few times. Other DNA sequences in this sample translate to the same CDR3. The chain carries TRBV5-4 and TRBJ2-7; D possibly corresponds to TRBD2 (5 bases). Trimming took off 4 bases at V and 7 bases at J, with 21 bases between the two ends. CDR3 length equals 15 residues. Looked up from germline, CDR1 is SGHNT and CDR2 is YYREEE (reference sequence). CDR3 nucleotides: TGTGCCAGCAGCACCCCCGGCGCCGCCACGGGGGAGCAGTACTTC. It translates to CASSTPGAATGEQYF.

Regarding this clone: A much larger clone is a single base away; this may be a read error. CDR3 sequence (DNA): TGCGCCAGCAGCCACCCATCGGACAGGGACACTGAAGCTTTCTTT. It codes for CASSHPSDRDTEAFF. The J gene is TRBJ1-1, the V gene TRBV4-1; 8 bases map to TRBD1. CDR1 is MGHRA and CDR2 is YSYEKL in the germline V gene. V lost 3 bases and J lost 3; bases outside the gene matches: 6. The CDR3 runs to 15 residues.

In the case of this clone: One base away lies a much larger clone, so this may be a sequencing read error. The V gene is TRBV30, the J gene TRBJ2-2, with D possibly being TRBD1 (5 bases). The CDR3 has 14 amino acids. The V gene lost 8 bases and the J gene lost 11 bases, with 24 bases spanning the gap. Per the germline V gene, CDR1 is GTSNPN and CDR2 is SVGIG (reference sequence). The CDR3, as DNA: TGTGCCGGAATTACAGGCCTGGTCGGTGGAGAGCTGTTTTTT. Translated: CAGITGLVGGELFF.

The rearrangement joins TRBV10-3 to TRBJ1-1; D may be TRBD1 (6 bases). The V gene lost 0 bases and the J gene lost 6 bases, with 8 bases spanning the gap. The CDR3 is made up of 13 amino acids. Germline-derived CDR1 and CDR2 are ENHRY and SYGVKD. The CDR3 DNA reads as TGTGCCATCAGTGAGTCAAGGGGGGCTGAAGCTTTCTTT. It translates to CAISESRGAEAFF.

This clone appeared a few times. This chain connects TRBV2 to TRBJ2-7; 9 nucleotides agree with TRBD2. V was pared by 5 bases and J by 3 bases, with 5 bases of the junction left unmatched. The CDR3 extends over 14 amino acids. Germline-derived CDR1 and CDR2 are SNHLY and FYNNEI. CDR3 in DNA: TGTGCCAGCAGTTACGGGACTAGCCACTACGAGCAGTACTTC. Its protein product is CASSYGTSHYEQYF.

A note on this clone: This sample includes further DNA sequences coding for the same CDR3. This rearrangement joins TRBV5-1 to TRBJ2-5; D not certain. This CDR3 contains 13 residues. V was clipped by 1 base and J by 2 bases, with 6 bases between them. Per the germline V gene, CDR1 is SGHRS and CDR2 is YFSETQ. CDR3 coding DNA: TGCGCCAGCAGCTTGACAGTACAAGAGACCCAGTACTTC. Translated: CASSLTVQETQYF.

The rearrangement links TRBV10-3 to TRBJ2-6; 9 bases agree with TRBD1. The germline CDR1 and CDR2 sequences are ENHRY and SYGVKD. Trimming at V came to 5 bases and at J to 3 bases, leaving 5 bases not matched to a gene. This CDR3 region has 16 residues. CDR3 in amino acids: CAISLQGASGANVLTF. The CDR3 DNA reads as TGTGCCATCAGTCTACAGGGGGCAAGTGGGGCCAACGTCCTGACTTTC.

This clone was observed many times. The rearrangement uses TRBV4-2 and TRBJ2-3, with 7 bases aligning to TRBD2. The length of the CDR3 is 16 residues. Germline V gene sequence: CDR1 LGHNA, CDR2 YNFKEQ. V trimming: 3 bases; J trimming: 0 bases; junction bases outside the gene matches: 6. CDR3 amino acids: CASSQGTTTSTDTQYF. DNA of the CDR3: TGTGCCAGCAGCCAGGGGACTACCACTAGCACAGATACGCAGTATTTT.

The gene calls are TRBV28 and TRBJ1-1; 7 bases map to TRBD1. The CDR3 extends over 12 amino acids. The V gene's germline CDR1 is MDHEN and CDR2 SYDVKM. With 10 bases clipped from V and 4 bases from J, the junction kept 6 bases outside the gene matches. Written as DNA, the CDR3 is TGTGCCACCGAAGGGGGCGTCACTGAAGCTTTCTTT. Its protein product is CATEGGVTEAFF.

The rearrangement links TRBV5-1 to TRBJ2-7; D is ambiguous. The CDR3 has 16 amino acids. V was trimmed by 2 bases and J by 2 bases, leaving 17 bases between them. Per the germline V gene, CDR1 is SGHRS and CDR2 is YFSETQ. The CDR3, as DNA: TGCGCCAGCAGCTTTTCGAGTAACCCCGCCGCCTACGAGCAGTACTTC. Amino acids: CASSFSSNPAAYEQYF.

As concerns this clone: A read error may account for a junction end that differs from germline. The V call is TRBV27, the J call TRBJ2-7; 9 bases align to TRBD2. Germline lookup yields CDR1 MNHEY and CDR2 SMNVEV (reference sequence). The CDR3 is made up of 13 amino acids. CDR3 DNA sequence: TGTGCCAGCAGCCACATGACTAGCGGCGAGCGGTACTTC. Its translation: CASSHMTSGERYF.

This clone was found once. The chain is built from TRBV5-4 and TRBJ1-2; possible D gene TRBD1, 5 bases. CDR3 length equals 14 residues. V was trimmed by 4 bases and J by 2 bases, leaving 12 bases between them. Germline CDR1 is SGHNT and CDR2 is YYREEE (reference sequence). The DNA of the CDR3 is TGTGCCAGCAGCCCATTCCGGGACAACTATGGCTACACCTTC. Translated, it gives CASSPFRDNYGYTF.

The genes are TRBV21-1 and TRBJ2-7; the table gives TRBD2 as D, unverified against the DNA. TRBV21-1 is described as a pseudogene. The CDR3 has 14 amino acids. The CDR3 loop is CASERSGSLYEQYF. The CDR3 coding sequence is TGTGCCAGCGAAAGGAGCGGGAGTCTCTACGAGCAGTACTTC.

The chain employs TRBV28 and TRBJ1-5; tentatively, D is TRBD1 (6 bases). V lost 6 bases, J lost 0 bases, and 12 bases lay in between. There are 15 residues in the CDR3. Germline lookup yields CDR1 MDHEN and CDR2 SYDVKM. The CDR3 coding sequence is TGTGCCAGCAGGAAAAACAGGGATAGCAATCAGCCCCAGCATTTT. Translating it yields CASRKNRDSNQPQHF.

The sample holds a few counts of this clone. V and J are TRBV9 and TRBJ2-2; D might be TRBD2 (6 bases). Trimming cost V 2 bases and J 5 bases, with 16 bases left between them. The germline CDR1 and CDR2 sequences are SGDLS and YYNGEE. This CDR3 spans 16 amino acids. CDR3 protein: CASSVGRLGGTGELFF. The CDR3, as DNA: TGTGCCAGCAGCGTTGGGCGCCTGGGGGGAACCGGGGAGCTGTTTTTT.

V usage is TRBV5-4 and J usage is TRBJ2-3, with a possible D match to TRBD2 (5 bases). The CDR3 has 14 residues. Germline CDR1 SGHNT, CDR2 YYREEE (reference sequence). Between the trimmed V and J ends, which lost 2 bases and 6 bases, there was a span of 13 bases. CDR3 protein: CASSLGGIGDTQYF. In nucleotides, the CDR3 is TGTGCCAGCAGCTTAGGAGGAATTGGGGATACGCAGTATTTT.

This chain connects TRBV18 to TRBJ2-1, with TRBD2 as a possible D gene (6 bases). The germline V and J ends were trimmed by 1 base and 8 bases, with 18 bases remaining between them. The CDR3 runs 16 residues. Germline lookup yields CDR1 KGHSH and CDR2 LQKENI. CDR3 coding DNA: TGTGCCAGCTCACCACTGAGTATAGGGAGGCCGGATGAGCAGTTCTTC. It is translated as CASSPLSIGRPDEQFF.

For this clone: The same CDR3 is also encoded by other DNA sequences in this sample. The V call is TRBV11-2, the J call TRBJ1-1; TRBD1 agrees at 8 bases. V lost 6 bases to trimming and J lost 4 bases; unmatched junction nucleotides: 1. Germline loops: CDR1 SGHAT, CDR2 FQNNGV. CDR3 length equals 12 residues. CDR3 coding DNA: TGTGCCAGCAGTACAGGGGGCACTGAAGCTTTCTTT. This gives the protein CASSTGGTEAFF.

This chain links TRBV5-1 with TRBJ1-5; unclear D gene. The length of the CDR3 is 14 residues. The germline V and J ends were trimmed by 2 bases and 4 bases, with 10 bases remaining between them. From germline, CDR1 is SGHRS and CDR2 YFSETQ. This CDR3 is CASSFGGYNQPQHF. The DNA for the CDR3 is TGCGCCAGCAGCTTCGGAGGGTATAATCAGCCCCAGCATTTT.

V gene TRBV5-5 combines with J gene TRBJ1-5, with 10 bases that match TRBD1. Germline CDR1 and CDR2: SGHKS and YYEKEE (reference sequence). The CDR3 spans 15 residues. Trimming removed 4 bases from V and 6 bases from J; junction bases left unmatched: 7. This CDR3 is CASSPPGQGFQPQHF. Written as DNA, the CDR3 is TGTGCCAGCAGCCCCCCGGGACAGGGGTTTCAGCCCCAGCATTTT. Supplemented by reference TRBV5-5 and TRBJ1-5, the full variable domain reads DAGVTQSPTHLIKTRGQQVTLRCSPISGHKSVSWYQQVLGQGPQFIFQYYEKEERGRGNFPDRFSARQFPNYSSELNVNALLLGDSALYLCASSPPGQGFQPQHFGDGTRLSIL.

The chain joins TRBV28 to TRBJ2-3; tentative D call: TRBD2 (6 bases). The CDR3 has 17 residues. CDR1 and CDR2 from the germline V gene are MDHEN and SYDVKM. The germline V and J ends were trimmed by 4 bases and 1 base, with 18 bases remaining between them. DNA of the CDR3: TGTGCCAGCAGTTCCACCGGAGGGTGGACCCGCACAGATACGCAGTATTTT. This gives the protein CASSSTGGWTRTDTQYF.